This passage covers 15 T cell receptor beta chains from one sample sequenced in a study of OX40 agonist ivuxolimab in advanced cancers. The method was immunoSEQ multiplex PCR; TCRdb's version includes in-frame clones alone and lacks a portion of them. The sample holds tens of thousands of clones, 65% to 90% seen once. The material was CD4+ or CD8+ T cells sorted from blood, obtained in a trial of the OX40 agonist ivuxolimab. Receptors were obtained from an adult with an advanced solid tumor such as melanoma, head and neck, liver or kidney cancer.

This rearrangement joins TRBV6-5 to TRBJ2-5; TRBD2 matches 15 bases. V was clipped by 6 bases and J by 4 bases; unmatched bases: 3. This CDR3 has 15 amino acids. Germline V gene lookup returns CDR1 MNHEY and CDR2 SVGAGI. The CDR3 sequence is CASRGTSGGRETQYF. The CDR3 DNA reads TGTGCCAGCAGGGGGACTAGCGGGGGGCGAGAGACCCAGTACTTC.

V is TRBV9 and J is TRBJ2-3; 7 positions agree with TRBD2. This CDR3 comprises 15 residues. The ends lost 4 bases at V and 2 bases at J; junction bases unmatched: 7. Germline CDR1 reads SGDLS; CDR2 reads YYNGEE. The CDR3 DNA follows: TGTGCCAGCAGCCCCGGGGCGGGGGACACAGATACGCAGTATTTT. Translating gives CASSPGAGDTDTQYF. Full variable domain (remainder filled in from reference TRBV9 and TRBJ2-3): DSGVTQTPKHLITATGQRVTLRCSPRSGDLSVYWYQQSLDQGLQFLIQYYNGEERAKGNILERFSAQQFPDLHSELNLSSLELGDSALYFCASSPGAGDTDTQYFGPGTRLTVL.

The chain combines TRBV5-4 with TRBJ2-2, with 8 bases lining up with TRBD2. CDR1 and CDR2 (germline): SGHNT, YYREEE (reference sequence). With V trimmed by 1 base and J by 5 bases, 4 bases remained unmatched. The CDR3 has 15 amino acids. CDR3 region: CASSLSKRGTGELFF. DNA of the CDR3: TGTGCCAGCAGCTTGTCTAAGCGGGGGACCGGGGAGCTGTTTTTT.

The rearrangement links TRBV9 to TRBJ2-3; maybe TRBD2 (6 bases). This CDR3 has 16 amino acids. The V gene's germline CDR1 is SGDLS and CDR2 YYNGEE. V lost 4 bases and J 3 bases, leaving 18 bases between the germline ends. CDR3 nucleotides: TGTGCCAGCAGCCGAACCGGGGGAGGAGTTACAGATACGCAGTATTTT. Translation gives CASSRTGGGVTDTQYF.

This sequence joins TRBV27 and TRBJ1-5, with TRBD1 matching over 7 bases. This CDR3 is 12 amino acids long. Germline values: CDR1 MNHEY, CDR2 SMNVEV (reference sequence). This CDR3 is CVTGQGNQPQHF. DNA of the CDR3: TGTGTCACCGGACAGGGCAATCAGCCCCAGCATTTT.

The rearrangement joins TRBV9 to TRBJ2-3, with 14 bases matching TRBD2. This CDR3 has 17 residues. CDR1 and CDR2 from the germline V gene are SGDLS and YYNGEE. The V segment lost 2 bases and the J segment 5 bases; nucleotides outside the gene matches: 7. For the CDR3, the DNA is TGTGCCAGCAGCGTGGGACTAGCGGGAGAGGGTCTAGATACGCAGTATTTT. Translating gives CASSVGLAGEGLDTQYF.

The DNA for the CDR3 is TGTGCCAGCAGCCCTGACAGGGGGGCCTACAATGAGCAGTTCTTC. It specifies CASSPDRGAYNEQFF. The chain recombines TRBV7-6 with TRBJ2-1; 9 bases are shared with TRBD1. Germline trimming cut 5 bases from V and 2 bases from J; bases unmatched to any gene: 4. Germline lookup yields CDR1 SGHVS and CDR2 FNYEAQ. The CDR3 runs to 15 residues.

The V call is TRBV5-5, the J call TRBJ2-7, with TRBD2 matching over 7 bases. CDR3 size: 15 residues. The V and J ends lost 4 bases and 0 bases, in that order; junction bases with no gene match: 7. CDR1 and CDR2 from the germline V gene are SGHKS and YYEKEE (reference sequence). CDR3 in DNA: TGTGCCAGCAGCCCTCAGGGAGGGAGCTCCTACGAGCAGTACTTC. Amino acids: CASSPQGGSSYEQYF.

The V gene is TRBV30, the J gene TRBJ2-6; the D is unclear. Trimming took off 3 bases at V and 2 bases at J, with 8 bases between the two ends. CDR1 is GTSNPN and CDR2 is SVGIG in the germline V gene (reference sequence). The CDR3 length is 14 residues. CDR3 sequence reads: CAWSEGTGANVLTF. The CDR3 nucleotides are TGTGCCTGGAGCGAAGGGACTGGGGCCAACGTCCTGACTTTC. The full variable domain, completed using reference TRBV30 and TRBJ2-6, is SQTIHQWPATLVQPVGSPLSLECTVEGTSNPNLYWYRQAAGRGLQLLFYSVGIGQISSEVPQNLSASRPQDRQFILSSKKLLLSDSGFYLCAWSEGTGANVLTFGAGSRLTVL.

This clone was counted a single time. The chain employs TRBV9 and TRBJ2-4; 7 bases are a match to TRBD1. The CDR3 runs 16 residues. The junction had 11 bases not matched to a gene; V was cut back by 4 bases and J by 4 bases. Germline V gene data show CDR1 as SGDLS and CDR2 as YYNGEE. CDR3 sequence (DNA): TGTGCCAGCAGCCCACCGGCGACAGGGCCGAAAAACATTCAGTACTTC. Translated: CASSPPATGPKNIQYF.

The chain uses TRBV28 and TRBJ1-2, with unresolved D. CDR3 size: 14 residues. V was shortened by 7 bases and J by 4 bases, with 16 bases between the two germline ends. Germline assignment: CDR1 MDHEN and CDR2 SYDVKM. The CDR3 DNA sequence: TGTGCCAGCAACACACCCTACCGGCCCTATGGCTACACCTTC. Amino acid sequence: CASNTPYRPYGYTF.

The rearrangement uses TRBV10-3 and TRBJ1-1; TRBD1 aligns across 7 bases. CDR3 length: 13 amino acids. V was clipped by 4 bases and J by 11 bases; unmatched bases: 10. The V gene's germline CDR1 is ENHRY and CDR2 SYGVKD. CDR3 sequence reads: CAISGQGGFDAFF. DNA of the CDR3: TGTGCCATCAGTGGACAGGGTGGGTTTGACGCTTTCTTT.

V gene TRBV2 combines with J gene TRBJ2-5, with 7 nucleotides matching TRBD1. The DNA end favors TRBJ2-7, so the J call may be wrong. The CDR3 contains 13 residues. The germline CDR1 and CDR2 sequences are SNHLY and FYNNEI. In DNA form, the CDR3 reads TGTGCCAGCAGCGACAGGGACCCCTACGAGCAGTACTTC. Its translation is CASSDRDPYEQYF.

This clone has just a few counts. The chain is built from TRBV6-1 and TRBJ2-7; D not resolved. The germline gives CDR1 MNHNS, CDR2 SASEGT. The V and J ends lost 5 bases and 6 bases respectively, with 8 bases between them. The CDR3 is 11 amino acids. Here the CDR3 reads CASSYGSEQYF. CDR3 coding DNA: TGTGCCAGCAGTTACGGGTCCGAGCAGTACTTC.

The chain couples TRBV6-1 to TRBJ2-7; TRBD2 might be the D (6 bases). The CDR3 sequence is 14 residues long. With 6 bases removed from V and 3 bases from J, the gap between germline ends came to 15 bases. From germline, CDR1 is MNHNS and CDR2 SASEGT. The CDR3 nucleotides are TGTGCCAGCAGGGGACCCGGGAGCCACTACGAGCAGTACTTC. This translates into CASRGPGSHYEQYF.